This T cell receptor (beta chain) came from a study of T cell changes during pregnancy in multiple sclerosis. The data were produced by immunoSEQ multiplex PCR, yet TCRdb's version contains in-frame clones alone and is incomplete. The table includes 65,000 to 85,000 clones, roughly 92% detected once. The V end lost 4 bases, the J end lost 3 bases, and 10 bases lay between the germline ends. This CDR3 is built from 14 residues. Germline CDR1 is SGHRS and CDR2 is YFSETQ. V usage is TRBV5-1 and J usage is TRBJ2-2; D might be TRBD1 (5 bases). This clonotype originated in a female donor with multiple sclerosis, enrolled in a pregnancy study. Sequenced here: peripheral blood, sampled in the second trimester of pregnancy. In nucleotides, the CDR3 is TGCGCCAGCAGCCCCAGGGTGGACACCGGGGAGCTGTTTTTT. As protein: CASSPRVDTGELFF.